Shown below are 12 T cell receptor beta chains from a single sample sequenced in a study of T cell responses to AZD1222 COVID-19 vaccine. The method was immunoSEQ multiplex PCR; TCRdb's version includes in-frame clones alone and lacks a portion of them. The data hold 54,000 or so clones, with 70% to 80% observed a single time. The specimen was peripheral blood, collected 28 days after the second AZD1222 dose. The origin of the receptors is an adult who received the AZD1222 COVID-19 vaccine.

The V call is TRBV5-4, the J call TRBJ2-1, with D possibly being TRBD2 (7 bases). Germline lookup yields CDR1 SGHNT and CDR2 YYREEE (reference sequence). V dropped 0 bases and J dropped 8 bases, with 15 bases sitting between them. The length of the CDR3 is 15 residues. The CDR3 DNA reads TGTGCCAGCAGCTTGGGTAGGACTAGGGGGGATGAGCAGTTCTTC. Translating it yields CASSLGRTRGDEQFF.

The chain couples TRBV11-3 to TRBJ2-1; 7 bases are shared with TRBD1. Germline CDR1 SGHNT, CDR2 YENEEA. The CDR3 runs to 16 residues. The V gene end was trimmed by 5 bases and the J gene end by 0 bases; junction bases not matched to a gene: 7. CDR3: CASSRGGFGSYNEQFF. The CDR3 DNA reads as TGTGCCAGCAGCCGAGGGGGCTTCGGCTCCTACAATGAGCAGTTCTTC.

CDR3 DNA: TGTGCCAGCAGCATTACCACGGGGGACGAGCAGTACTTC. This gives the protein CASSITTGDEQYF. This sequence joins TRBV6-5 and TRBJ2-7; weak D call: TRBD2 (6 bases). The CDR3 consists of 13 residues. V was trimmed by 6 bases and J by 5 bases, leaving 14 bases between them. Germline V gives CDR1 MNHEY, CDR2 SVGAGI.

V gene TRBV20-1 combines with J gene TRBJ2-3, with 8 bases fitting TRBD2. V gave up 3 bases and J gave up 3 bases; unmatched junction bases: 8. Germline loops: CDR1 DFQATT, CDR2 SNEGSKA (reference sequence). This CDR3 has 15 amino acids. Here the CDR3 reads CSASWSGRGTDTQYF. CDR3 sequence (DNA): TGCAGTGCTAGTTGGAGCGGGAGAGGGACAGATACGCAGTATTTT.

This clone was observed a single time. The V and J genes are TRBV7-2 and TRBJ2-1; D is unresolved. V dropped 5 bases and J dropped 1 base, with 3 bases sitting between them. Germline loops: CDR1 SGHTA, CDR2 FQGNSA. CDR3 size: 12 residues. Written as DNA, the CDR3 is TGTGCCAGCAGCCAATCCTACAATGAGCAGTTCTTC. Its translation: CASSQSYNEQFF. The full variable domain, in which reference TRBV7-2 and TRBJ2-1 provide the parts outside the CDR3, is GAGVSQSPSNKVTEKGKDVELRCDPISGHTALYWYRQSLGQGLEFLIYFQGNSAPDKSGLPSDRFSAERTGGSVSTLTIQRTQQEDSAVYLCASSQSYNEQFFGPGTRLTVL.

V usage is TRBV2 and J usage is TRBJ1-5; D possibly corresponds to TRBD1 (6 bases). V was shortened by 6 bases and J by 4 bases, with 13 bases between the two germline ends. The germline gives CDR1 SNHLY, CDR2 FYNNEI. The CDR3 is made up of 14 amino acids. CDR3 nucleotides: TGTGCCAGCAGCCTGGACAGTATGAATCAGCCCCAGCATTTT. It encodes CASSLDSMNQPQHF.

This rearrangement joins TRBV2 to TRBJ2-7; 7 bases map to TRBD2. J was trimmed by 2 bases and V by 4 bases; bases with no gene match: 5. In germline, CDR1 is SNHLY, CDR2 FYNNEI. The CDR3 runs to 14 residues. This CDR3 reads CASSVRGEPYEQYV. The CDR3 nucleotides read TGTGCCAGCAGTGTTCGGGGGGAACCCTACGAGCAGTACGTC.

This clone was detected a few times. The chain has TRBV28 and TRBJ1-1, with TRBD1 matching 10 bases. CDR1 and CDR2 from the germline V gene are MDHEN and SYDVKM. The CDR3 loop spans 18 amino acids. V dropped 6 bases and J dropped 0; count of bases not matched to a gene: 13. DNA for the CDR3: TGTGCCAGCAGGAAGACGGGGGGGACAGGGGCCCTGAACACTGAAGCTTTCTTT. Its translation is CASRKTGGTGALNTEAFF. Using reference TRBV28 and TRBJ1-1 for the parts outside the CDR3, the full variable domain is DVKVTQSSRYLVKRTGEKVFLECVQDMDHENMFWYRQDPGLGLRLIYFSYDVKMKEKGDIPEGYSVSREKKERFSLILESASTNQTSMYLCASRKTGGTGALNTEAFFGQGTRLTVV.

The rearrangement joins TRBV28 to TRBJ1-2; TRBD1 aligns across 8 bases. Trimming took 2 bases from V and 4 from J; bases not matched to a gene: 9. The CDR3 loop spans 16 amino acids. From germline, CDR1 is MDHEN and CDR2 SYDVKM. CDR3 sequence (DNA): TGTGCCAGCAGTTTAAGTCACCCGGGACAGGCCTATGGCTACACCTTC. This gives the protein CASSLSHPGQAYGYTF.

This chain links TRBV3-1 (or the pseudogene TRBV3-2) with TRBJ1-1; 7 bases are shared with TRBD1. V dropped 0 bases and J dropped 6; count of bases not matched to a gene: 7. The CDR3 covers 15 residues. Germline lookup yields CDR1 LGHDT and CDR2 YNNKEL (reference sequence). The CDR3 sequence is CASSQEPLGGPEAFF. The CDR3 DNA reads TGTGCCAGCAGCCAAGAGCCCCTAGGGGGCCCTGAAGCTTTCTTT.

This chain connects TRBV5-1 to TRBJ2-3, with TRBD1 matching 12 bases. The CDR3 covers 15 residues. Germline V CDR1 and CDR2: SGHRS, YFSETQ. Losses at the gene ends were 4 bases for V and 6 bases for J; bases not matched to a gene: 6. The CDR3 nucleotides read TGCGCCAGCAGCATGGGGACAGGGGGCAGGGATACGCAGTATTTT. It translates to CASSMGTGGRDTQYF.

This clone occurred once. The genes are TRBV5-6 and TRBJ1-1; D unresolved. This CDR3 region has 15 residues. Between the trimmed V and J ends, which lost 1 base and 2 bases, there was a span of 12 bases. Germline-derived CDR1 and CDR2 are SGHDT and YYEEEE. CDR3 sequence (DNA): TGTGCCAGCAGCTTGCGGGTTTCGGGAAACACTGAAGCTTTCTTT. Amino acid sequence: CASSLRVSGNTEAFF.